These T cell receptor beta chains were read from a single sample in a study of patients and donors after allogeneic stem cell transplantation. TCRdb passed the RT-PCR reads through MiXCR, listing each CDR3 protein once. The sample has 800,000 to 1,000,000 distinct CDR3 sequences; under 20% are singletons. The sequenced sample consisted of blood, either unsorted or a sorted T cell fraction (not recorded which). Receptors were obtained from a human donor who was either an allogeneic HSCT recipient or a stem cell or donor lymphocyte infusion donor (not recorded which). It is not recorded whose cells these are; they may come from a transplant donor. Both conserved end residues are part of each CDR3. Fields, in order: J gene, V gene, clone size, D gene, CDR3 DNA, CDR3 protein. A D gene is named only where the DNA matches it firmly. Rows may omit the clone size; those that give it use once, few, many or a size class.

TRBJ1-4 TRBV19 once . TGTGCCAGTAGTAACAACGGATATAATGAAAAACTGTTTTTT CASSNNGYNEKLFF
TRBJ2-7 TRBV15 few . TGTGCCACCAGCAGAGAGGCTGAGGGGCGCGGGCAGTACTTC CATSREAEGRGQYF
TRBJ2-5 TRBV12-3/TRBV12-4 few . TGTGCCAGCAGCCCAGACCGGACACCACAAGAGACCCAGTACTTC CASSPDRTPQETQYF
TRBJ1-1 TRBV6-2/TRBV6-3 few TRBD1 TGTGCCAGCAGTTACGGCGGGACAGGGGCCGGACTAAACACTGAAGCTTTCTTT CASSYGGTGAGLNTEAFF
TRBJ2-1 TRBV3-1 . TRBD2 TGTGCCAGCAGCCCCCCCGGGACTAGAAATGAGCAGTTCTTC CASSPPGTRNEQFF
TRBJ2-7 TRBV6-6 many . TGTGCCAGCAGTTACCGGACAGACTACGAGCAGTACTTC CASSYRTDYEQYF
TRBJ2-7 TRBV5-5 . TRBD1 TGTGCCAGCAGCGTCGGGACAGGGGTCACCTACGAGCAGTACTTC CASSVGTGVTYEQYF
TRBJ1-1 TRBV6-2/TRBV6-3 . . TGTGCCAGCAGTTACAAAAACACCGAGATGAACACTGAAGCTTTCTTT CASSYKNTEMNTEAFF
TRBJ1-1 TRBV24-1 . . TGTGCCACCAGTGATTCCGGGGTTGGGGCCACTGAAGCTTTCTTT CATSDSGVGATEAFF
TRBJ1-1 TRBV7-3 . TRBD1 TGTGCCAGCAGTTTGACAGGGGTGACGAACACTGAAGCTTTCTTT CASSLTGVTNTEAFF
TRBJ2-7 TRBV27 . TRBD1 TGTGCCAGCAGTTTAACCTGGGACAGCTCCTACGAGCAGTACTTC CASSLTWDSSYEQYF
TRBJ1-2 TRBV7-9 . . TGTGCCAGCAGCCTCCAAAAGGGTACCGGCTACACCTTC CASSLQKGTGYTF
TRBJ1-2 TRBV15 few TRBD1 TGTGCCACCAGCGGGGGGACAGGGCGTAACTATGGCTACACCTTC CATSGGTGRNYGYTF
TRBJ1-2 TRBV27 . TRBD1 TGTGCCAGCAGTGGAGCCGGGTCCGGGACAGAGGAAGGCTACACCTTC CASSGAGSGTEEGYTF
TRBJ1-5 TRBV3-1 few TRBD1 TGTGCCAGCAGCCAAACAGGGGTTCAGCCCCAGCATTTT CASSQTGVQPQHF
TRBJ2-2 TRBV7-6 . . TGTGCCAGCGATCGGGGGATAGGCACCGGGGAGCTGTTTTTT CASDRGIGTGELFF
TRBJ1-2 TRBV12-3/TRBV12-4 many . TGTGCCAGCAGTCCCTTGGATTTAGAGTTCTATGGCTACACCTTC CASSPLDLEFYGYTF
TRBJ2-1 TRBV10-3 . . TGTGCCATCAGTGAGTCCATCACTTCCTACAATGAGCAGTTCTTC CAISESITSYNEQFF
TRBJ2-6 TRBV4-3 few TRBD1 TGCGCCAGCAGCCAAGGACAGGGGAATCCGGTTGGGGCCAACGTCCTGACTTTC CASSQGQGNPVGANVLTF
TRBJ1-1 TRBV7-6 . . TGTGCCAGCAGCTTAGCGCATGGGGGTAGCACTGAAGCTTTCTTT CASSLAHGGSTEAFF
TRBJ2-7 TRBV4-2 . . TGTGCCAGCAGCCAAGCGTCAGGGACCACCTACGAGCAGTACTTC CASSQASGTTYEQYF
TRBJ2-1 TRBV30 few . TGTGCCTGGACCGGCCCCAGCTCCTACAATGAGCAGTTCTTC CAWTGPSSYNEQFF
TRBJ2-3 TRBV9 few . TGTGCCAGCAGCGTAGGGGGGGGCGGGGGCCGCACAGATACGCAGTATTTT CASSVGGGGGRTDTQYF
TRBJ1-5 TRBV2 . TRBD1 TGTGCCAGCAGTGGGGACAGGCGGTCGCATTTT CASSGDRRSHF
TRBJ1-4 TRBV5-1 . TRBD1 TGCGCCAGCATCCCGGACAGGGAGTACGGAAAACTGTTTTTT CASIPDREYGKLFF
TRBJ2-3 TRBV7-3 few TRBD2 TGTGCCAGCAGCCCTCGACTAGCGGGGAAGGATACGCAGTATTTT CASSPRLAGKDTQYF
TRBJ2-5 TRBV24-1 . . TGTGCCACCAGTGAACCTAATGGGTCCCAGTACTTC CATSEPNGSQYF
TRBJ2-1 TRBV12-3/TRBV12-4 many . TGTGCCAGCATCGCGACCCTAACAACCTACAATGAGCAGTTCTTC CASIATLTTYNEQFF
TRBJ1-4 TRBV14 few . TGTGCCAGCAGCCAAGACACAGAAAAACTGTTTTTT CASSQDTEKLFF
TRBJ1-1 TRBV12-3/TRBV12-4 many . TGTGCCAGCACCACAATGTACGAGGCGTTCATGGCTGAAGCTTTCTTT CASTTMYEAFMAEAFF
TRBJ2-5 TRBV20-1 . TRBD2 TGCAGTGCTAGAGGAGGACTAGCGGGAGGGGGGTCGAAAATAGAGACCCAGTACTTC CSARGGLAGGGSKIETQYF
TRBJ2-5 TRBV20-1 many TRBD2 TGCAGTGCCGAAACCCGGACTAGCGGGAGAGAGACCCAGTACTTC CSAETRTSGRETQYF
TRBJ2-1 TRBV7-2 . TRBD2 TGTGCCAGCAGCCCGACCGGGACTAGCGGGAGGGATGAGCAGTTCTTC CASSPTGTSGRDEQFF
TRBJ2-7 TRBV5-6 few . TGTGCCAGCAGCTTGATTGCAGGTAAATCCTACGAGCAGTACTTC CASSLIAGKSYEQYF
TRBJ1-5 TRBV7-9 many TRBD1 TGTGCCAGCAGCTTTGACAGGGGGGTCAGCAATCAGCCCCAGCATTTT CASSFDRGVSNQPQHF
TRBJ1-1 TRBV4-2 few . TGTGCCAGCAGCCAAGATAGGGCCGCTGAAGCTTTCTTT CASSQDRAAEAFF
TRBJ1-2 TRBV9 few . TGTGCCAGCAGCGTAGCCAGGCAGCCTTTCTATGGCTACACCTTC CASSVARQPFYGYTF
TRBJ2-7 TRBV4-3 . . TGCGCCAGCAGCCAAGGAAACAGGGACTACGAGCAGTACTTC CASSQGNRDYEQYF
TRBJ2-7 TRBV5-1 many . TGCGCCAGCAGCCCTGGGGGGAACGAGCAGTACTTC CASSPGGNEQYF
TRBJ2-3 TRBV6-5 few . TGTGCCAGCAGTTACGTCAACAGGGATGCCAACACAGATACGCAGTATTTT CASSYVNRDANTDTQYF
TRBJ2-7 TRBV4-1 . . TGCGCCAGCAGCCAAGAAGCCCCGAGCCCCATCCGCGAGCAGTACTTC CASSQEAPSPIREQYF
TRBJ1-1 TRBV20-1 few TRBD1 TGCAGTGCTAGACGCCCGGGACAGCTGAACACTGAAGCTTTCTTT CSARRPGQLNTEAFF
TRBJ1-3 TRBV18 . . TGTGCCAGCTCACCAAAACCACGAGGAAACACCATATATTTT CASSPKPRGNTIYF
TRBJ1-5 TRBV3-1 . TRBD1 TGTGCCAGCAGCCAAGATCAAGGGGGCAGCAATCAGCCCCAGCATTTT CASSQDQGGSNQPQHF